The clone carrying this T cell receptor beta chain has more than one count but fewer than ten. Per the original methods: How many nucleated cells were present was estimated from reference gene primer amplification. Repertoires were generated with immunoSEQ multiplex PCR, while TCRdb's copy carries only in-frame clones and drops some. Clone size and V and J calls were adopted from that table, with D and trimming inferred from the DNA. Of over 100,000 clones detected, over 70% appear once; the ten largest clones hold under 0.85%. The entry originates in a study of blood T cell repertoires in COVID-19. The overall study: T cells, B-cell-depleted T cells, or PBMCs provided the cDNA or gDNA that served as material.

Per the germline V gene, CDR1 is LGHNT and CDR2 is FRNRAP. This CDR3 comprises 16 residues. With 6 bases removed from V and 6 bases from J, the gap between germline ends came to 21 bases. Sequencing was done on a sample of peripheral blood. The source of this sequence is a woman in her 70s with acute or convalescent COVID-19. V is TRBV12-5 and J is TRBJ2-1; a weak D match, TRBD2 (7 bases). CDR3 residues: CASGNLRGRGGNEQFF. The CDR3 DNA sequence: TGTGCTAGTGGCAACCTTAGGGGGAGGGGCGGCAATGAGCAGTTCTTC.